The source of this T cell receptor (beta chain) is a study of PD-1 blockade in classical Hodgkin lymphoma. On this clone itself: Its antigen is not known.

Documented time point: cycle 4 day 1 (C4D1), after five to seven weeks of nivolumab. Each and every patient relapsed after autologous stem cell transplantation, and patients got differing brentuximab vedotin exposure. Study-level findings and limits: Differences between repertoires have undefined causes, possibly disease activity or prior therapy. The diversity seen at baseline in complete responders resembled that of newly diagnosed patients.

Libraries were prepared by immunoSEQ multiplex PCR; TCRdb keeps only in-frame clonotypes and omits some of them. Of 90,000 or so clones in the sample, around four fifths were seen once. Trimming pared 5 bases from V and 2 bases from J, leaving 9 bases between. The CDR3 sequence is 14 residues long. Germline loops: CDR1 PRHDT, CDR2 FYEKMQ (reference sequence). The sample was peripheral blood mononuclear cells (PBMCs), taken before the fourth cycle of nivolumab. This sequence joins TRBV13 and TRBJ2-2; no definite D call. The sequence was obtained from a human donor with classical Hodgkin lymphoma. DNA for the CDR3: TGTGCCAGCAGCCCACGACGTAACACCGGGGAGCTGTTTTTT. Translating it yields CASSPRRNTGELFF.